One T cell receptor beta chain is described in this entry. Original analysis: Estimation of nucleated cell counts relied on the amplification of reference gene primers. Generated by immunoSEQ multiplex PCR, the TCRdb table keeps only in-frame clones and is missing some. The DNA gave D and trimming, while V, J and clone size come from that table. The repertoire holds roughly 190,000 clones, with 85% to 95% as singletons. The data stem from a study of blood T cell repertoires in COVID-19. As for the study in general: Specimens from acute and convalescent COVID-19 originated in the United States, Italy and Spain. The analysed material was cDNA or gDNA that came from T cells, B-cell-depleted T cells, or PBMCs.

CDR1 and CDR2 from the germline V gene are MNHEY and SVGEGT. The CDR3 has 14 amino acids. Deletions cut 4 bases from V and 6 bases from J, with 16 bases between. Seattle patients were enrolled while actively infected and followed longitudinally. Source material: peripheral blood. J is TRBJ2-7 and V is TRBV6-2 or TRBV6-3, with D possibly being TRBD2 (6 bases). The sequence derives from a man aged 25-45 years with COVID-19, enrolled during active disease. CDR3 in DNA: TGTGCCAGCAGTTTTGTGGGGGGAGTTGGCGAGCAGTACTTC. Its protein is CASSFVGGVGEQYF.